Shown below are 29 T cell receptor beta chains from a single sample sequenced in a study of CD8+CD57+ T cells in acquired aplastic anemia. It was genomic DNA that served as the template for profiling TCR beta VDJ and CDR3. TCRdb analysed the reads with MiXCR anew, one entry per CDR3 protein. The data contain about 190,000 distinct CDR3 sequences, less than 70% of them singletons. Sequencing used sorted CD4+, CD8+, or CD8+CD57+ T cells (not recorded which) from PBMCs. The receptors here all came from a human donor in good health, serving as a control.

This CDR3 reads CASSPLGQAYEQYF. Here the CDR3 DNA reads TGTGCCAGCTCACCACTGGGACAGGCCTACGAGCAGTACTTC. The chain recombines TRBV18 with TRBJ2-7, with 8 positions matching TRBD1. Germline loops: CDR1 KGHSH, CDR2 LQKENI. V was clipped by 1 base and J by 2 bases; unmatched bases: 1. The CDR3 totals 14 residues. The whole variable domain, filled in from reference TRBV18 and TRBJ2-7, reads NAGVMQNPRHLVRRRGQEARLRCSPMKGHSHVYWYRQLPEEGLKFMVYLQKENIIDESGMPKERFSAEFPKEGPSILRIQQVVRGDSAAYFCASSPLGQAYEQYFGPGTRLTVT.

The chain uses TRBV13 and TRBJ2-3; tentative D call: TRBD2 (6 bases). The V end lost 7 bases, the J end lost 2 bases, and 10 bases lay between the germline ends. CDR3 size: 13 residues. Germline CDR1 PRHDT, CDR2 FYEKMQ (reference sequence). The CDR3 is CASTAGNTDTQYF. CDR3 in DNA: TGTGCCAGCACTGCGGGGAACACAGATACGCAGTATTTT. Together with reference TRBV13 and TRBJ2-3, the CDR3 gives the full variable domain: AAGVIQSPRHLIKEKRETATLKCYPIPRHDTVYWYQQGPGQDPQFLISFYEKMQSDKGSIPDRFSAQQFSDYHSELNMSSLELGDSALYFCASTAGNTDTQYFGPGTRLTVL.

Note on this clonotype: It may be a read error: a sequence one base away is much more abundant. The chain links TRBV3-1 to TRBJ2-1; no firm D call. The germline V gene has CDR1 LGHDT and CDR2 YNNKEL (reference sequence). The CDR3 extends over 14 amino acids. The CDR3 DNA reads as TGTGCCAGCAGCCCCCAGTCGTCCTACGATGAGCAGTTCTTC. It specifies CASSPQSSYDEQFF.

The chain carries TRBV9 and TRBJ2-1; a possible D gene is TRBD1 (7 bases). The CDR3 extends over 14 amino acids. Trimming took off 5 bases at V and 6 bases at J, with 15 bases between the two ends. Germline lookup yields CDR1 SGDLS and CDR2 YYNGEE. The CDR3 protein is CASRDPGGLNEQFF. The CDR3 DNA is TGTGCCAGCAGAGATCCAGGGGGGCTCAATGAGCAGTTCTTC.

The CDR3 nucleotides are TGTGCCATCAGTGAGTCAAGGGGGGCGTCACCCCTCCACTTT. It specifies CAISESRGASPLHF. The chain links TRBV10-3 to TRBJ1-6; D might be TRBD1 (6 bases). V gave up 0 bases and J gave up 10 bases, with 10 bases separating them. This CDR3 has 14 residues. The germline CDR1 and CDR2 sequences are ENHRY and SYGVKD.

In this sample, this clonotype turned up once. The rearrangement links TRBV10-3 to TRBJ2-1; 11 bases match TRBD1. The germline gives CDR1 ENHRY, CDR2 SYGVKD. This CDR3 comprises 13 residues. Trimming at V came to 7 bases and at J to 7 bases, leaving 3 bases not matched to a gene. The CDR3 here is CAIKGQGANEQFF. The CDR3 DNA sequence: TGTGCCATCAAAGGACAGGGGGCTAATGAGCAGTTCTTC.

The chain carries TRBV28 and TRBJ2-3; possible D gene TRBD1, 5 bases. Germline CDR1 reads MDHEN; CDR2 reads SYDVKM. The CDR3 covers 12 residues. V was trimmed by 2 bases and J by 7 bases, leaving 7 bases between them. The CDR3 loop is CASSLGANTQYF. As DNA, the CDR3 is TGTGCCAGCAGTTTAGGGGCCAATACGCAGTATTTT.

The chain links TRBV10-1 to TRBJ1-5; D is unresolved. The CDR3 is made up of 15 amino acids. V was clipped by 6 bases and J by 1 base, with 13 bases between them. The germline gives CDR1 WNHNN, CDR2 SYGVQD (reference sequence). The CDR3 reads CASSQILRSNQPQHF. The DNA for the CDR3 is TGCGCCAGCAGCCAGATTCTTAGGAGCAATCAGCCCCAGCATTTT.

The chain recombines TRBV2 with TRBJ2-5; D is ambiguous. The CDR3 consists of 15 residues. CDR1 and CDR2 (germline): SNHLY, FYNNEI. Trimming took off 3 bases at V and 11 bases at J, with 22 bases between the two ends. CDR3 DNA sequence: TGTGCCAGCAGTGATAGTGAGAGCTCCTACAATGAGCAGTACTTC. Its protein is CASSDSESSYNEQYF.

V gene TRBV12-3 or TRBV12-4 combines with J gene TRBJ1-2; D gene unclear. The length of the CDR3 is 13 residues. Trimming cost V 7 bases and J 5 bases, with 14 bases left between them. CDR3 nucleotides: TGTGCCAGCACCTTATCGGGGAATTATGGCTACACCTTC. Translated, it gives CASTLSGNYGYTF.

In its sample, this clonotype was seen many times. This chain uses TRBV9 with TRBJ1-2, with 10 bases that match TRBD1. The CDR3 is made up of 17 amino acids. Germline CDR1 SGDLS, CDR2 YYNGEE. V trimming: 3 bases; J trimming: 3 bases; junction bases outside the gene matches: 11. The CDR3 spells CASSEGGQGLRDYGYTF. For the CDR3, the DNA is TGTGCCAGCAGCGAGGGGGGACAGGGGTTGAGGGACTATGGCTACACCTTC.

The chain employs TRBV7-9 and TRBJ2-7; 7 positions match TRBD1. V was pared by 10 bases and J by 8 bases, with 14 bases of the junction left unmatched. This CDR3 contains 13 residues. Germline CDR1 and CDR2: SEHNR and FQNEAQ (reference sequence). This CDR3 reads CATSEHRGTKQYF. The DNA for the CDR3 is TGTGCCACCAGTGAGCACAGGGGTACCAAGCAGTACTTC.

CDR3 in DNA: TGCGCCAGCAGCCAAGATAGGGGATCTCTCCTCAATGAGCAGTTCTTC. The encoded protein is CASSQDRGSLLNEQFF. V gene TRBV4-3 combines with J gene TRBJ2-1, with D perhaps matching TRBD1 (5 bases). The V gene's germline CDR1 is LGHNA and CDR2 YSLEER. The CDR3 is made up of 16 amino acids. Trimming removed 0 bases from V and 6 bases from J, with 15 bases in between.

V and J are TRBV7-2 and TRBJ1-1; D is unclear. The V end lost 5 bases, the J end lost 3 bases, and 10 bases lay between the germline ends. The length of the CDR3 is 13 residues. CDR1 and CDR2 (germline): SGHTA, FQGNSA. The CDR3 loop reads CASSLRRDTEAFF. CDR3 DNA: TGTGCCAGCAGCCTCAGGAGGGACACTGAAGCTTTCTTT.

This clonotype was found many times. V and J are TRBV20-1 and TRBJ2-1; D not certain. The V end lost 5 bases, the J end lost 5 bases, and 10 bases lay between the germline ends. This CDR3 comprises 12 residues. Germline-derived CDR1 and CDR2 are DFQATT and SNEGSKA (reference sequence). CDR3 bases: TGCAGTGCTTTTCGAATGAACAATGAGCAGTTCTTC. It translates to CSAFRMNNEQFF.

Comments on this clonotype: One junction end does not reproduce the germline sequence, and a read error may be involved. The chain links TRBV15 to TRBJ1-2; D might be TRBD1 (6 bases). This CDR3 comprises 21 residues. CDR1 is LNHNV and CDR2 is YYDKDF in the germline V gene (reference sequence). The CDR3 DNA sequence: TGCGCCACCAGCAGAGTAGGGGGGCCAGACTTCGGAAGGAAGAAGGACTATGGCTACACCTTC. Translated: CATSRVGGPDFGRKKDYGYTF.

V gene TRBV24-1 combines with J gene TRBJ2-1; TRBD1 or TRBD2 may be the D gene (5 bases each). Germline V lookup: CDR1 KGHDR, CDR2 SFDVKD. The CDR3 length is 14 residues. The ends were cut back, 2 bases at V and 10 bases at J, with 14 bases in the middle. CDR3 amino acids: CATSDWGSGGEQFF. For the CDR3, the DNA is TGTGCCACCAGTGATTGGGGGTCCGGCGGGGAGCAGTTCTTC.

V usage is TRBV9 and J usage is TRBJ2-3, with 7 bases fitting TRBD1. The V gene end was trimmed by 4 bases and the J gene end by 7 bases; junction bases not matched to a gene: 6. This CDR3 region has 13 residues. The germline CDR1 and CDR2 sequences are SGDLS and YYNGEE. The CDR3 sequence is CASSFDRVNTQYF. In DNA form, the CDR3 reads TGTGCCAGCAGCTTCGACAGGGTGAATACGCAGTATTTT.

The V call is TRBV15, the J call TRBJ1-2; TRBD1 might be the D (6 bases). The CDR3 sequence is 15 residues long. Germline CDR1 LNHNV, CDR2 YYDKDF (reference sequence). V lost 3 bases and J lost 2, with 13 bases in between. The chain's CDR3 is CATSSEPDSNYGYTF. In DNA form, the CDR3 reads TGTGCCACCAGCAGTGAGCCGGACAGCAACTATGGCTACACCTTC.

Turning to this clonotype: It may be a read error: a sequence one base away is much more abundant. The V call is TRBV5-1, the J call TRBJ2-7; D possibly corresponds to TRBD2 (6 bases). CDR3 length: 15 residues. In germline, CDR1 is SGHRS, CDR2 YFSETQ. The CDR3 region has the DNA TGCGCCAGCAACCCTGGAGGGGATTTCTACTACGGGCAGTACTTC. It yields the protein CASNPGGDFYYGQYF.

The chain has TRBV7-2 and TRBJ2-2, with TRBD2 matching over 7 bases. The CDR3 sequence is 14 residues long. Looked up from germline, CDR1 is SGHTA and CDR2 is FQGNSA. V trimming: 5 bases; J trimming: 7 bases; junction bases outside the gene matches: 7. The CDR3: CASSISRTSGELFF. The CDR3 bases are TGTGCCAGCAGCATCAGCCGGACTAGCGGGGAGCTGTTTTTT.

This clonotype was observed a handful of times. A much larger clone lies a single base off, so this may be a read error. This chain uses TRBV7-9 with TRBJ2-7; D may be TRBD1 or TRBD2 (5 bases each). Germline assignment: CDR1 SEHNR and CDR2 FQNEAQ (reference sequence). The ends were cut back, 8 bases at V and 3 bases at J, with 17 bases in the middle. CDR3 length: 14 amino acids. This CDR3 is CASAPGPTDYEQYF. The CDR3, as DNA: TGTGCCAGCGCCCCGGGACCCACAGACTACGAGCAGTACTTC.

V is TRBV20-1 and J is TRBJ2-7; D may be TRBD2 (5 bases). Trimming cost V 3 bases and J 4 bases, with 7 bases left between them. Per germline, CDR1 DFQATT and CDR2 SNEGSKA (reference sequence). The CDR3 contains 11 residues. CDR3 nucleotides: TGCAGTGCTAGCGGGGAATACGAGCAGTACTTC. It codes for CSASGEYEQYF.

V gene TRBV7-7 combines with J gene TRBJ2-7; D may match TRBD1 or TRBD2 (5 bases each). The V gene lost 5 bases and the J gene lost 6 bases, with 14 bases spanning the gap. The germline V gene has CDR1 SSHAT and CDR2 FNYEAQ (reference sequence). The length of the CDR3 is 13 residues. CDR3 sequence: CASSPRYGGEQYF. As DNA, the CDR3 is TGTGCCAGCAGCCCCAGATATGGGGGCGAGCAGTACTTC.

Points on this clonotype: Here the CDR3 omits its conserved ending phenylalanine or tryptophan, so a read error is the likely source. It is unclear where the CDR3 begins or ends on the DNA, so no DNA is shown, and the CDR3 is as TCRdb lists it. The gene calls are TRBV20-1 and TRBJ1-3; TRBD1, the D gene given by the table, was not confirmed from the DNA. Germline values: CDR1 DFQATT, CDR2 SNEGSKA (reference sequence). The CDR3 has 9 residues if both end residues are counted. CDR3: CSAATLGQS.

This clonotype has at least ten counts. The CDR3 loop is CAIRGQPNTGELFF. The CDR3 region has the DNA TGTGCCATCCGTGGACAGCCAAACACCGGGGAGCTGTTTTTT. The rearrangement uses TRBV6-5 and TRBJ2-2; D may be TRBD1 (6 bases). The V end lost 10 bases, the J end lost 2 bases, and 14 bases lay between the germline ends. CDR3 length: 14 residues. The V gene's germline CDR1 is MNHEY and CDR2 SVGAGI.

The chain links TRBV18 to TRBJ1-1; D is unclear. Germline values: CDR1 KGHSH, CDR2 LQKENI. V was clipped by 6 bases and J by 1 base, with 6 bases between them. The CDR3 is 12 amino acids. CDR3 amino acids: CASSSSNTEAFF. The CDR3, as DNA: TGTGCCAGCTCCTCGTCGAACACTGAAGCTTTCTTT.

This clonotype occurred many times. The rearrangement links TRBV20-1 to TRBJ2-3, with TRBD2 identical over 8 bases. Germline values: CDR1 DFQATT, CDR2 SNEGSKA (reference sequence). The V and J ends lost 6 bases and 1 base, in that order; junction bases with no gene match: 18. The CDR3 length is 18 residues. CDR3 sequence reads: CSAKGLAQRLARTDTQYF. The CDR3 DNA sequence: TGCAGTGCCAAAGGTCTTGCGCAACGACTAGCGCGCACAGATACGCAGTATTTT.

This clonotype was observed many times. J is TRBJ1-2 and V is TRBV10-2; TRBD1 agrees at 7 bases. The CDR3 consists of 14 residues. Germline V gene lookup returns CDR1 WSHSY and CDR2 SAAADI. Unmatched junction bases numbered 6, after V lost 0 bases and J lost 8 bases. DNA for the CDR3: TGCGCCAGCAGTGAGTCGACAGGGCTGGAAGGCTACACCTTC. Protein sequence: CASSESTGLEGYTF.